A single sample gave rise to the 30 T cell receptor beta chains below, sequenced in a study of somatic mutations in cytotoxic T cells in rheumatoid arthritis. This table comes from immunoSEQ multiplex PCR, and its TCRdb copy is limited to in-frame clones, with some not included. The sample yields 14,000 or so clones, about four fifths seen once. The sequenced sample consisted of CD8+ T cells sorted from blood. These receptors all stem from an adult with rheumatoid arthritis.

In this sample, this clone turned up once. V is TRBV7-9 and J is TRBJ1-6, with D unclear. V shed 1 base and J shed 7 bases, with 14 bases lying between them. The CDR3 is 16 residues long. Germline CDR1 reads SEHNR; CDR2 reads FQNEAQ (reference sequence). CDR3 sequence (DNA): TGTGCCAGCAGCTTAGACGGTTTAGGGCCCAATTCACCCCTCCACTTT. Amino acid sequence: CASSLDGLGPNSPLHF.

A single count supports this clone. As DNA, the CDR3 is TGTGCCAGCAGTTTATCGTCCCCGGACAGGCCTACTGAAGCTTTCTTT. Translating gives CASSLSSPDRPTEAFF. The chain uses TRBV27 and TRBJ1-1, with 7 bases that match TRBD1. This CDR3 has 16 residues. CDR1 and CDR2 (germline): MNHEY, SMNVEV (reference sequence). J lost 5 bases, V lost 0 bases, and 9 bases had no gene match.

The rearrangement links TRBV6-1 to TRBJ2-5; D not resolved. CDR1 is MNHNS, CDR2 SASEGT, per germline. The germline V and J ends were trimmed by 2 bases and 4 bases, with 5 bases remaining between them. The CDR3 contains 12 residues. CDR3 in DNA: TGTGCCAGCAGTGAAATAGGAGAGACCCAGTACTTC. It specifies CASSEIGETQYF.

This rearrangement joins TRBV10-2 to TRBJ2-7; D may be TRBD2 (5 bases). The CDR3 is made up of 12 amino acids. The germline CDR1 and CDR2 sequences are WSHSY and SAAADI. The V end lost 4 bases, the J end lost 6 bases, and 10 bases lay between the germline ends. As DNA, the CDR3 is TGCGCCAGCAGTGTGGACTCGAGCGAGCAGTACTTC. It specifies CASSVDSSEQYF.

V gene TRBV18 combines with J gene TRBJ2-7; D gene ambiguous. Germline loops: CDR1 KGHSH, CDR2 LQKENI. The CDR3 has 12 residues. V dropped 6 bases and J dropped 3 bases, with 9 bases sitting between them. DNA for the CDR3: TGTGCCAGCTCCGAAGCTGTCTACGAGCAGTACTTC. Its translation: CASSEAVYEQYF. The full variable domain, its missing parts supplied by reference TRBV18 and TRBJ2-7, is NAGVMQNPRHLVRRRGQEARLRCSPMKGHSHVYWYRQLPEEGLKFMVYLQKENIIDESGMPKERFSAEFPKEGPSILRIQQVVRGDSAAYFCASSEAVYEQYFGPGTRLTVT.

The gene calls are TRBV5-6 and TRBJ2-3; D tentatively reads TRBD1 or TRBD2 (5 bases each). With 4 bases removed from V and 2 bases from J, the gap between germline ends came to 11 bases. CDR1 is SGHDT, CDR2 YYEEEE, per germline. This CDR3 contains 14 residues. CDR3 in amino acids: CASSNGATTDTQYF. The CDR3 DNA reads as TGTGCCAGCAGCAACGGGGCGACCACAGATACGCAGTATTTT. Based on the CDR3 plus reference TRBV5-6 and TRBJ2-3, the full variable domain is DAGVTQSPTHLIKTRGQQVTLRCSPKSGHDTVSWYQQALGQGPQFIFQYYEEEERQRGNFPDRFSGHQFPNYSSELNVNALLLGDSALYLCASSNGATTDTQYFGPGTRLTVL.

This chain uses TRBV5-6 with TRBJ2-7; 9 positions agree with TRBD2. The CDR3 length is 12 residues. The ends lost 4 bases at V and 8 bases at J; junction bases unmatched: 4. Germline loops: CDR1 SGHDT, CDR2 YYEEEE. CDR3: CASSPTSGQQYF. The CDR3 DNA sequence: TGTGCCAGCAGCCCGACTAGCGGCCAGCAGTACTTC.

This clone appeared a few times. This chain joins TRBV27 and TRBJ2-3; 8 bases fit TRBD1. The V segment lost 6 bases and the J segment 5 bases; nucleotides outside the gene matches: 4. The CDR3 runs to 13 residues. CDR1 and CDR2 from the germline V gene are MNHEY and SMNVEV (reference sequence). The CDR3 nucleotides read TGTGCCAGCAGGACAGGGGCTGTAGATACGCAGTATTTT. It yields the protein CASRTGAVDTQYF.

This sequence joins TRBV27 and TRBJ2-1; D ambiguous. Germline V gene data show CDR1 as MNHEY and CDR2 as SMNVEV (reference sequence). The CDR3 is 15 residues long. V was trimmed by 4 bases and J by 3 bases, leaving 13 bases between them. CDR3 DNA sequence: TGTGCCAGCAGTTCCCCCCGGGCAGGCTACAATGAGCAGTTCTTC. Translation: CASSSPRAGYNEQFF.

Remarks on this clone: The sample has other DNA sequences that encode this CDR3 too. V usage is TRBV7-8 and J usage is TRBJ1-2; TRBD1 is a possible D gene (5 bases). CDR1 is SGHVS, CDR2 FQNEAQ, per germline. Between the trimmed V and J ends, which lost 5 bases and 0 bases, there was a span of 16 bases. This CDR3 has 16 amino acids. The CDR3 nucleotides are TGTGCCAGCAGCAACGGGGGACTCACTCCTAACTATGGCTACACCTTC. This gives the protein CASSNGGLTPNYGYTF.

The chain employs TRBV9 and TRBJ2-7; TRBD1 matches 8 bases. Germline assignment: CDR1 SGDLS and CDR2 YYNGEE. This CDR3 is built from 13 residues. With 5 bases clipped from V and 1 base from J, the junction kept 2 bases outside the gene matches. The CDR3 nucleotides are TGTGCCAGCAGTCAGGGGGCGTCCTACGAGCAGTACTTC. Encoded protein: CASSQGASYEQYF.

The chain is built from TRBV11-3 and TRBJ2-1; D is undetermined. The length of the CDR3 is 13 residues. V shed 2 bases and J shed 8 bases, with 10 bases lying between them. Germline CDR1 and CDR2: SGHNT and YENEEA. The CDR3 nucleotides are TGTGCCAGCAGCTTAATCCCTTGGGATGAGCAGTTCTTC. Residues: CASSLIPWDEQFF.

This clone was detected only once. The DNA of the CDR3 is TGTGCCAGCATCCTTGCAGGGTTTGCAAACACTGAAGCTTTCTTT. Translated, it gives CASILAGFANTEAFF. The V call is TRBV27, the J call TRBJ1-1; possible D gene TRBD1, 5 bases. The V end was cut by 7 bases, the J end by 2 bases, with 17 bases between. The CDR3 covers 15 residues. Germline V gives CDR1 MNHEY, CDR2 SMNVEV (reference sequence).

The chain recombines TRBV6-4 with TRBJ1-1; no clear D gene. Trimming cost V 2 bases and J 7 bases, with 8 bases left between them. The CDR3 is made up of 12 amino acids. Germline V CDR1 and CDR2: MRHNA, SNTAGT. The CDR3 protein is CASSDGLSEAFF. CDR3 bases: TGTGCCAGCAGTGACGGACTCAGTGAAGCTTTCTTT.

This clone was observed a handful of times. The rearrangement uses TRBV7-8 and TRBJ1-2; D ambiguous. With 1 base removed from V and 9 bases from J, the gap between germline ends came to 18 bases. Germline V CDR1 and CDR2: SGHVS, FQNEAQ. The CDR3 is 15 residues long. The CDR3 region is CASSLGSAPDFSYTF. As DNA, the CDR3 is TGTGCCAGCAGCTTAGGGTCAGCTCCTGACTTCAGCTACACCTTC. The full variable domain, in which reference TRBV7-8 and TRBJ1-2 provide the parts outside the CDR3, is GAGVSQSPRYKVAKRGQDVALRCDPISGHVSLFWYQQALGQGPEFLTYFQNEAQLDKSGLPSDRFFAERPEGSVSTLKIQRTQQEDSAVYLCASSLGSAPDFSYTFGSGTRLTVV.

The J gene is TRBJ2-7, the V gene TRBV25-1; TRBD1 matches 8 bases. Germline CDR1 reads MGHDK; CDR2 reads SYGVNS. V lost 5 bases and J lost 2; bases outside the gene matches: 8. The CDR3 contains 15 residues. For the CDR3, the DNA is TGTGCCAGCAGTTTAGGACAGGGAGGCCCCTACGAGCAGTACTTC. Translated: CASSLGQGGPYEQYF.

V and J are TRBV25-1 and TRBJ1-1; D not resolved. Germline CDR1 reads MGHDK; CDR2 reads SYGVNS. V lost 6 bases and J lost 3, with 11 bases in between. CDR3 size: 13 residues. In DNA, the CDR3 is TGTGCCAGCAGGGTCTCGAGAGACACTGAAGCTTTCTTT. Its protein is CASRVSRDTEAFF.

The chain links TRBV2 to TRBJ1-5, with a possible D match to TRBD1 (5 bases). The CDR3 sequence is 15 residues long. V shed 4 bases and J shed 5 bases, with 15 bases lying between them. Germline loops: CDR1 SNHLY, CDR2 FYNNEI. As DNA, the CDR3 is TGTGCCAGCAGTGTAGAGGGAATAGGGGATCAGCCCCAGCATTTT. Translating it yields CASSVEGIGDQPQHF.

V and J are TRBV6-6 and TRBJ2-3; possibly TRBD2 for D (6 bases). The CDR3 loop spans 13 amino acids. Trimming shortened V by 8 bases and J by 6 bases, and 15 bases separated the two germline ends. The germline gives CDR1 MNHNY, CDR2 SVGAGI (reference sequence). The CDR3, as DNA: TGTGCCAGCCTGGGTTGGGAGGATGATACGCAGTATTTT. Translation: CASLGWEDDTQYF.

The chain carries TRBV5-1 and TRBJ2-1, with a possible D match to TRBD1 (5 bases). Per the germline V gene, CDR1 is SGHRS and CDR2 is YFSETQ. V was trimmed by 2 bases and J by 2 bases, leaving 11 bases between them. This CDR3 is 15 amino acids long. CDR3 DNA sequence: TGCGCCAGCAGCTTTGGGGAAGGGGCCTACAATGAGCAGTTCTTC. Translated: CASSFGEGAYNEQFF.

V and J are TRBV5-4 and TRBJ2-1, with 7 positions matching TRBD2. The germline CDR1 and CDR2 sequences are SGHNT and YYREEE (reference sequence). This CDR3 comprises 14 residues. The V gene end was trimmed by 3 bases and the J gene end by 0 bases; junction bases not matched to a gene: 0. The CDR3 loop reads CASSWGGSYNEQFF. CDR3 coding DNA: TGTGCCAGCAGCTGGGGGGGCTCCTACAATGAGCAGTTCTTC.

The CDR3 region has the DNA TGTGCCAGCAGCCCGGGACAGGCTAATGAAAAACTGTTTTTT. Residues: CASSPGQANEKLFF. This chain uses TRBV5-5 with TRBJ1-4, with 8 bases identical to TRBD1. In germline, CDR1 is SGHKS, CDR2 YYEKEE (reference sequence). This CDR3 is 14 amino acids long. V lost 4 bases to trimming and J lost 3 bases; unmatched junction nucleotides: 2.

The chain carries TRBV30 and TRBJ2-7; D gene uncertain. CDR1 is GTSNPN, CDR2 SVGIG, per germline (reference sequence). The V end was cut by 3 bases, the J end by 7 bases, with 13 bases between. The CDR3 covers 12 residues. CDR3 in DNA: TGTGCCTGGAGCCCGACGGGCGTTGAGCAGTACTTC. Translated: CAWSPTGVEQYF.

This rearrangement joins TRBV28 to TRBJ1-1; no definite D call. Germline V gene sequence: CDR1 MDHEN, CDR2 SYDVKM. Trimming removed 5 bases from V and 1 base from J, with 14 bases in between. The CDR3 runs to 15 residues. The CDR3 sequence: CASSTGSGWNTEAFF. In DNA, the CDR3 is TGTGCCAGCAGTACCGGGTCGGGTTGGAACACTGAAGCTTTCTTT. Drawing the rest from reference TRBV28 and TRBJ1-1, the complete variable domain is DVKVTQSSRYLVKRTGEKVFLECVQDMDHENMFWYRQDPGLGLRLIYFSYDVKMKEKGDIPEGYSVSREKKERFSLILESASTNQTSMYLCASSTGSGWNTEAFFGQGTRLTVV.

This clone has a handful of counts. V usage is TRBV4-1 and J usage is TRBJ1-6; unclear D gene. Germline assignment: CDR1 MGHRA and CDR2 YSYEKL. V lost 1 base to trimming and J lost 6 bases, with 10 bases between them. The CDR3 loop spans 15 amino acids. DNA of the CDR3: TGCGCCAGCAGCCAAGGGACGTCTAGTAATTCACCCCTCCACTTT. Encoded protein: CASSQGTSSNSPLHF.

This chain connects TRBV9 to TRBJ1-1; possible D gene TRBD1, 5 bases. V dropped 1 base and J dropped 3 bases, with 13 bases sitting between them. The CDR3 consists of 15 residues. The germline V gene has CDR1 SGDLS and CDR2 YYNGEE. The CDR3 nucleotides are TGTGCCAGCAGCGTAACCCCCTTAGGGGACACTGAAGCTTTCTTT. Translating gives CASSVTPLGDTEAFF. Full variable domain (remainder filled in from reference TRBV9 and TRBJ1-1): DSGVTQTPKHLITATGQRVTLRCSPRSGDLSVYWYQQSLDQGLQFLIQYYNGEERAKGNILERFSAQQFPDLHSELNLSSLELGDSALYFCASSVTPLGDTEAFFGQGTRLTVV.

This chain joins TRBV2 and TRBJ2-7, with D maybe TRBD1 (6 bases). Per germline, CDR1 SNHLY and CDR2 FYNNEI. CDR3 length: 14 residues. Trimming shortened V by 3 bases and J by 2 bases, and 11 bases separated the two germline ends. CDR3 DNA: TGTGCCAGCAGTGACACTTGGACAGCCTACGAGCAGTACTTC. It translates to CASSDTWTAYEQYF. The full variable domain, rest sourced from reference TRBV2 and TRBJ2-7, is EPEVTQTPSHQVTQMGQEVILRCVPISNHLYFYWYRQILGQKVEFLVSFYNNEISEKSEIFDDQFSVERPDGSNFTLKIRSTKLEDSAMYFCASSDTWTAYEQYFGPGTRLTVT.

The V and J genes are TRBV19 and TRBJ1-1; no reliable D call. The length of the CDR3 is 13 residues. Looked up from germline, CDR1 is LNHDA and CDR2 is SQIVND (reference sequence). The V end was cut by 6 bases, the J end by 3 bases, with 11 bases between. The CDR3 DNA reads as TGTGCCAGTAGCACCCTCGGACACACTGAAGCTTTCTTT. Its translation is CASSTLGHTEAFF. The variable domain in full, completed from reference TRBV19 and TRBJ1-1, reads DGGITQSPKYLFRKEGQNVTLSCEQNLNHDAMYWYRQDPGQGLRLIYYSQIVNDFQKGDIAEGYSVSREKKESFPLTVTSAQKNPTAFYLCASSTLGHTEAFFGQGTRLTVV.

This clone was observed a single time. The chain joins TRBV2 to TRBJ1-2, with 10 bases aligning to TRBD1. CDR1 is SNHLY and CDR2 is FYNNEI in the germline V gene. With 4 bases clipped from V and 3 bases from J, the junction kept 11 bases outside the gene matches. The CDR3 is made up of 17 amino acids. DNA for the CDR3: TGTGCCAGCAGTGTACCAAAATCGACAGGGGGCCACTATGGCTACACCTTC. Translated, it gives CASSVPKSTGGHYGYTF.

This sequence joins TRBV11-3 and TRBJ1-1; D might be TRBD1 (5 bases). This CDR3 contains 14 residues. Trimming stripped 3 bases from V and 4 bases from J, with 12 bases between. Germline V gene lookup returns CDR1 SGHNT and CDR2 YENEEA. CDR3 sequence: CASSFRGDLTEAFF. The CDR3 bases are TGTGCCAGCAGCTTCCGGGGGGATCTCACTGAAGCTTTCTTT. The variable domain in full, completed from reference TRBV11-3 and TRBJ1-1, reads EAGVVQSPRYKIIEKKQPVAFWCNPISGHNTLYWYLQNLGQGPELLIRYENEEAVDDSQLPKDRFSAERLKGVDSTLKIQPAELGDSAVYLCASSFRGDLTEAFFGQGTRLTVV.